This T cell receptor (beta chain) was captured in a study of T cells after yellow fever vaccination. Study as a whole: Preparation of fractions with low cell numbers was performed using SMART-Seq v4 Ultra Low Input.

The germline V gene encodes CDR1 SEHNR and CDR2 FQNEAQ (reference sequence). The CDR3 is made up of 13 amino acids. V shed 5 bases and J 5 bases; nucleotides not matched to a gene: 2. Study-wide results and caveats: Boosting was followed by the reappearance of most primary-vaccination clones (under 97% CD4, about 90% CD8). A weaker secondary response peaked on day 5, the primary on day 15. Some clonotypes were seen in both the CD4 and the CD8 compartments. These made up a small share and likely arose from convergent recombination.

TCRdb passed the 5' RACE reads through MiXCR, listing each CDR3 protein once. The table shows nearly 45,000 distinct CDR3 sequences, with 6.8% occurring only once. The chain couples TRBV7-9 to TRBJ2-1; 8 bases map to TRBD2. This material consisted of CD8+ T cells not binding an NS4B(214-222) dextramer, sorted from PBMCs, taken 45 days after the yellow fever booster vaccination. The origin of this receptor is a man between 25 and 39 years old who received the YFV17D yellow fever vaccine. This chain's CDR3 is CASSLSGNNEQFF. The CDR3 DNA follows: TGTGCCAGCAGCCTTAGCGGGAACAATGAGCAGTTCTTC.